This T cell receptor (beta chain) was sequenced for a study of T-cell reconstitution after alpha-beta-depleted transplantation in children. Construction of the TCRbeta library involved unique molecular identifiers. TCRdb independently ran MiXCR on the PCR reads; one entry per CDR3 protein. The sample includes under 250,000 distinct CDR3 sequences, approximately 17% seen only once; the top ten take around two fifths. Details on this clonotype: Its antigen is not identified.

Findings and limits, study-wide: The origin of alpha-beta T cells about two months after transplant was reportedly several hundred expanded graft clones. T-cell counts and diversity were attributed mostly to newly produced T cells one year after transplant.

This CDR3 spans 15 amino acids. Trimming shortened V by 5 bases and J by 4 bases, and 19 bases separated the two germline ends. Germline CDR1 and CDR2: DFQATT and SNEGSKA (reference sequence). Sequencing was performed on PBMCs, mostly from graft donor cells, taken 360 days after TCRalphabeta/CD19-depleted stem cell transplant. The genes are TRBV20-1 and TRBJ2-3, with D perhaps matching TRBD2 (7 bases). The sequence derives from a male patient aged 2 to 9 who had a stem cell transplant for acute lymphoblastic leukemia, so the T cells may come from the graft donor. CDR3 bases: TGCAGTGCTTTTTCACAGGGACTATTCCCAGATACGCAGTATTTT. It yields the protein CSAFSQGLFPDTQYF.